Each of the 18 T cell receptor beta chains below was sequenced from the same sample in a study of blood T cell repertoires in COVID-19. Profiling relied on immunoSEQ multiplex PCR, and the TCRdb table lists in-frame clones only, not all of them. The repertoire holds roughly 390,000 clones, around 84% seen once, with more than 3% in the top ten. Sequenced sample: peripheral blood. Every receptor here comes from a woman under 30 with acute or convalescent COVID-19.

The chain joins TRBV2 to TRBJ2-3, with D perhaps matching TRBD2 (6 bases). Trimming removed 10 bases at V and 2 bases at J, with 19 bases between. The CDR3 has 15 residues. Germline CDR1 SNHLY, CDR2 FYNNEI. This chain's CDR3 is CATKLPGTPTDTQYF. The CDR3 bases are TGTGCCACCAAGCTCCCCGGGACTCCCACAGATACGCAGTATTTT.

The chain is built from TRBV27 and TRBJ1-2, with D uncertain. The germline V and J ends were trimmed by 2 bases and 6 bases, with 10 bases remaining between them. Germline CDR1 reads MNHEY; CDR2 reads SMNVEV (reference sequence). The CDR3 is 13 residues long. CDR3 bases: TGTGCCAGCAGTTTAGGCCAGGCTAATGGCTACACCTTC. Translating it yields CASSLGQANGYTF.

The genes are TRBV2 and TRBJ1-2; D ambiguous. CDR1 is SNHLY, CDR2 FYNNEI, per germline. The CDR3 totals 13 residues. The germline V and J ends were trimmed by 1 base and 8 bases, with 11 bases remaining between them. As DNA, the CDR3 is TGTGCCAGCAGTGAAGGGGCAGAAATGGGCTACACCTTC. It yields the protein CASSEGAEMGYTF.

V and J are TRBV24-1 and TRBJ2-3; TRBD1 matches 8 bases. The CDR3 has 16 amino acids. After removal of 3 bases from V and 2 bases from J, the junction contained 6 bases not matched to a gene. The germline V gene encodes CDR1 KGHDR and CDR2 SFDVKD. This CDR3 is CATSDPTGVFTDTQYF. The CDR3 region has the DNA TGTGCCACCAGTGATCCGACAGGGGTCTTCACAGATACGCAGTATTTT.

The chain links TRBV25-1 to TRBJ2-7; 9 bases match TRBD1. Germline trimming cut 2 bases from V and 3 bases from J; bases unmatched to any gene: 8. The germline CDR1 and CDR2 sequences are MGHDK and SYGVNS. The length of the CDR3 is 16 residues. This CDR3 reads CASSEPRTGVGYEQYF. Written as DNA, the CDR3 is TGTGCCAGCAGTGAACCCCGGACAGGGGTAGGCTACGAGCAGTACTTC.

The chain employs TRBV5-4 and TRBJ2-5, with 10 bases identical to TRBD2. The CDR3 sequence is 15 residues long. Germline CDR1 SGHNT, CDR2 YYREEE (reference sequence). Trimming cost V 0 bases and J 8 bases; bases outside gene matches: 7. CDR3 nucleotides: TGTGCCAGCAGCTTGGAAACTAGCGGGGCCAATACCCAGTACTTC. Amino acids: CASSLETSGANTQYF. The whole variable domain, remainder taken from reference TRBV5-4 and TRBJ2-5, is ETGVTQSPTHLIKTRGQQVTLRCSSQSGHNTVSWYQQALGQGPQFIFQYYREEENGRGNFPPRFSGLQFPNYSSELNVNALELDDSALYLCASSLETSGANTQYFGPGTRLLVL.

The rearrangement links TRBV10-3 to TRBJ1-6; D is unclear. The CDR3 spans 16 residues. Trimming pared 10 bases from V and 6 bases from J, leaving 22 bases between. CDR1 is ENHRY, CDR2 SYGVKD, per germline. The CDR3 is CATKNLKEDGNSPLHF. The CDR3 DNA reads as TGTGCCACCAAGAACCTGAAGGAGGACGGTAATTCACCCCTCCACTTT.

CDR3 residues: CASGFSPTRNYGYTF. CDR3 nucleotide sequence: TGTGCCAGCGGCTTCTCACCGACGAGGAACTATGGCTACACCTTC. V and J are TRBV9 and TRBJ1-2; D not resolved. The CDR3 sequence is 15 residues long. V lost 7 bases to trimming and J lost 2 bases, with 18 bases between them. Looked up from germline, CDR1 is SGDLS and CDR2 is YYNGEE.

This clone was observed a single time. This rearrangement joins TRBV4-1 to TRBJ1-1; the D gene is possibly TRBD1 (6 bases). The germline V and J ends were trimmed by 0 bases and 4 bases, with 12 bases remaining between them. The CDR3 covers 15 residues. Germline CDR1 reads MGHRA; CDR2 reads YSYEKL. The CDR3 here is CASSQEQGLLTEAFF. The CDR3 region has the DNA TGCGCCAGCAGCCAAGAACAGGGTCTGCTCACTGAAGCTTTCTTT.

The chain has TRBV6-6 and TRBJ2-1; TRBD1 might be the D (6 bases). The CDR3 extends over 14 amino acids. Between the trimmed V and J ends, which lost 6 bases and 3 bases, there was a span of 12 bases. Germline V gene sequence: CDR1 MNHNY, CDR2 SVGAGI (reference sequence). The chain's CDR3 is CASSPRGDYNEQFF. The DNA of the CDR3 is TGTGCCAGCAGCCCCAGGGGTGACTACAATGAGCAGTTCTTC.

V usage is TRBV18 and J usage is TRBJ1-5, with 9 bases identical to TRBD1. The junction had 12 bases not matched to a gene; V was cut back by 6 bases and J by 6 bases. Germline V gene data show CDR1 as KGHSH and CDR2 as LQKENI. CDR3 size: 16 residues. The CDR3 DNA reads TGTGCCAGCTCCCCCGGGACAGGGACGATTAGTCAGCCCCAGCATTTT. Its translation: CASSPGTGTISQPQHF.

The gene calls are TRBV10-1 and TRBJ2-3; 9 bases agree with TRBD1. The CDR3 length is 15 residues. With V trimmed by 6 bases and J by 3 bases, 7 bases remained unmatched. From germline, CDR1 is WNHNN and CDR2 SYGVQD (reference sequence). This CDR3 is CASRLGDRETDTQYF. In DNA form, the CDR3 reads TGCGCCAGCAGACTCGGGGACAGGGAGACAGATACGCAGTATTTT.

The chain has TRBV19 and TRBJ1-1; a weak D match, TRBD1 (6 bases). The V end was cut by 5 bases, the J end by 1 base, with 8 bases between. The CDR3 is made up of 13 amino acids. CDR1 is LNHDA, CDR2 SQIVND, per germline (reference sequence). The CDR3 protein is CASSEGQNTEAFF. Written as DNA, the CDR3 is TGTGCCAGTAGTGAGGGACAGAACACTGAAGCTTTCTTT.

The J gene is TRBJ2-2, the V gene TRBV28; 8 positions agree with TRBD1. J lost 5 bases, V lost 8 bases, and 10 bases had no gene match. The CDR3 runs to 15 residues. Germline V gene data show CDR1 as MDHEN and CDR2 as SYDVKM. CDR3 DNA: TGTGCCAGCGGATACAGGGGGAGGTGGACCGGGGAGCTGTTTTTT. Amino acids: CASGYRGRWTGELFF.

V gene TRBV6-5 combines with J gene TRBJ2-1; no clear D gene. The CDR3 runs 13 residues. Trimming shortened V by 0 bases and J by 7 bases, and 7 bases separated the two germline ends. From germline, CDR1 is MNHEY and CDR2 SVGAGI. As DNA, the CDR3 is TGTGCCAGCAGTTACTCCAGTGGTAATGAGCAGTTCTTC. This sequence encodes CASSYSSGNEQFF.

This chain's CDR3 is CASSYSRGTGTGELFF. DNA of the CDR3: TGTGCCAGCAGTTACTCACGGGGTACCGGCACCGGGGAGCTGTTTTTT. V gene TRBV6-5 combines with J gene TRBJ2-2, with D perhaps TRBD2 (5 bases). The germline V gene encodes CDR1 MNHEY and CDR2 SVGAGI. The CDR3 extends over 16 amino acids. Trimming removed 0 bases from V and 4 bases from J, with 12 bases in between.

The rearrangement joins TRBV27 to TRBJ1-2; possible D gene TRBD1, 6 bases. Germline assignment: CDR1 MNHEY and CDR2 SMNVEV (reference sequence). This CDR3 contains 14 residues. The V gene lost 5 bases and the J gene lost 8 bases, with 18 bases spanning the gap. Here the CDR3 reads CASSLSHRADGYTF. The CDR3 coding sequence is TGTGCCAGCAGTCTCTCCCACAGGGCGGACGGCTACACCTTC.

A note on this clone: Additional DNA sequences in this sample encode the identical CDR3. The CDR3 here is CASSLQGGQPQHF. The CDR3 nucleotides read TGTGCCAGCAGCCTACAGGGGGGCCAGCCCCAGCATTTT. This sequence joins TRBV12-3 or TRBV12-4 and TRBJ1-5, with 8 bases aligning to TRBD1. The J segment lost 7 bases and the V segment lost 6 bases, leaving 5 bases of the junction unmatched. CDR3 length equals 13 residues.